These T cell receptor beta chains were read from a single sample in a study of T cell changes during pregnancy in multiple sclerosis. TCRdb's copy holds only in-frame clones and misses some; the assay was immunoSEQ multiplex PCR. The sample contains 70,000 or so clones, 90% to 95% of which appear only once. The specimen was CD4+ T cells from peripheral blood mononuclear cells, collected before pregnancy. The receptors here all came from a female donor with multiple sclerosis, enrolled in a pregnancy study. CDR3s include the opening cysteine and the closing phenylalanine or tryptophan. The order of the fields is clone size, J gene, D gene, V gene, CDR3 protein. The D gene is left open where the match is weak. Some rows mark clone size as missing; the rest say once, few, many or name a class of expanded clone.

size: -; J: TRBJ1-4; D: -; V: TRBV2; CDR3: CASRQGGEKLFF
size: -; J: TRBJ2-1; D: TRBD2; V: TRBV6-4; CDR3: CASSDGGAYNEQFF
size: -; J: TRBJ1-2; D: -; V: TRBV10-3; CDR3: CAISESEGSNYGYTF
size: once; J: TRBJ1-1; D: -; V: TRBV6-6; CDR3: CASSWGRDMNTEAFF
size: -; J: TRBJ2-5; D: -; V: TRBV5-1; CDR3: CASSFEQPIQETQYF
size: -; J: TRBJ2-7; D: TRBD2; V: TRBV11-2; CDR3: CASSFRLAGLTTYEQYF
size: -; J: TRBJ1-2; D: -; V: TRBV5-6; CDR3: CASSLVQDGYTF
size: once; J: TRBJ2-2; D: -; V: TRBV7-8; CDR3: CASSFGGINTGELFF
size: -; J: TRBJ2-3; D: TRBD1; V: TRBV7-6; CDR3: CASSLGAGTGETDTQYF
size: -; J: TRBJ1-6; D: TRBD1; V: TRBV7-3; CDR3: CASSLGTANSPLHF
size: -; J: TRBJ1-2; D: -; V: TRBV19; CDR3: CASRGEGYTF
size: -; J: TRBJ1-3; D: TRBD1; V: TRBV29-1; CDR3: CSVEGGPGQGAGNTIYF
size: once; J: TRBJ1-1; D: TRBD1; V: TRBV6-1; CDR3: CASSLRQGNTEAFF
size: -; J: TRBJ2-1; D: TRBD2; V: TRBV7-2; CDR3: CASSTGPSSGVNEQFF
size: -; J: TRBJ2-7; D: -; V: TRBV11-1; CDR3: CASSLLTGTGTYEQYF
size: -; J: TRBJ2-1; D: TRBD1; V: TRBV4-1; CDR3: CASSQAPGQGVYEQFF
size: -; J: TRBJ2-3; D: TRBD2; V: TRBV30; CDR3: CAWSLGNGRSDTQYF
size: -; J: TRBJ2-3; D: -; V: TRBV5-1; CDR3: CASSLAGGTDTQYF
size: -; J: TRBJ2-3; D: TRBD2; V: TRBV6-1; CDR3: CASSDWLAGYTDTQYF
size: -; J: TRBJ2-7; D: TRBD2; V: TRBV28; CDR3: CASSSRLTSGAYEQYF
size: -; J: TRBJ1-5; D: TRBD1; V: TRBV18; CDR3: CASSKDRTYQPQHF
size: -; J: TRBJ2-1; D: TRBD2; V: TRBV7-2; CDR3: CASSLPGGLYNEQFF
size: -; J: TRBJ2-4; D: TRBD1; V: TRBV6-1; CDR3: CASSEAGTGKAIENIQYF
size: once; J: TRBJ1-5; D: -; V: TRBV2; CDR3: CASRTTGMSNQPQHF
size: -; J: TRBJ1-2; D: -; V: TRBV19; CDR3: CASNESPQLPYGYTF
size: -; J: TRBJ1-2; D: -; V: TRBV5-1; CDR3: CASSFNRQTNYGYTF
size: once; J: TRBJ2-6; D: -; V: TRBV5-6; CDR3: CASSLERGGGSGANVLTF
size: -; J: TRBJ1-1; D: -; V: TRBV2; CDR3: CASSEQGITEAFF
size: -; J: TRBJ2-3; D: -; V: TRBV7-9; CDR3: CASSSVPEGDTQYF
size: once; J: TRBJ1-2; D: TRBD1; V: TRBV5-1; CDR3: CASSIRDSSGYTF
size: -; J: TRBJ2-7; D: TRBD2; V: TRBV5-6; CDR3: CASSSRTSGRPYF
size: -; J: TRBJ2-5; D: TRBD1; V: TRBV2; CDR3: CASSTRTGLGETQYF
size: -; J: TRBJ2-3; D: -; V: TRBV29-1; CDR3: CSVENRLVTSTDTQYF
size: once; J: TRBJ2-7; D: TRBD2; V: TRBV11-3; CDR3: CASSLRLAGEAEQYF
size: -; J: TRBJ1-2; D: TRBD1; V: TRBV7-2; CDR3: CASPSRGTGNYGYTF
size: -; J: TRBJ2-2; D: -; V: TRBV2; CDR3: CASSHEGVPGELFF
size: -; J: TRBJ2-1; D: TRBD1; V: TRBV6-5; CDR3: CASRHGTGGNEQFF
size: -; J: TRBJ2-7; D: -; V: TRBV18; CDR3: CASSPEGFGKYEQYF
size: -; J: TRBJ2-5; D: -; V: TRBV27; CDR3: CASSPQGATQYF
size: once; J: TRBJ2-5; D: -; V: TRBV5-4; CDR3: CASSLIQGQETQYF
size: few; J: TRBJ1-2; D: TRBD1; V: TRBV20-1; CDR3: CSARLGGGYTF
size: -; J: TRBJ2-1; D: TRBD2; V: TRBV28; CDR3: CASSFSHPSGEQFF
size: -; J: TRBJ2-3; D: -; V: TRBV29-1; CDR3: CSVRERVLTDTQYF